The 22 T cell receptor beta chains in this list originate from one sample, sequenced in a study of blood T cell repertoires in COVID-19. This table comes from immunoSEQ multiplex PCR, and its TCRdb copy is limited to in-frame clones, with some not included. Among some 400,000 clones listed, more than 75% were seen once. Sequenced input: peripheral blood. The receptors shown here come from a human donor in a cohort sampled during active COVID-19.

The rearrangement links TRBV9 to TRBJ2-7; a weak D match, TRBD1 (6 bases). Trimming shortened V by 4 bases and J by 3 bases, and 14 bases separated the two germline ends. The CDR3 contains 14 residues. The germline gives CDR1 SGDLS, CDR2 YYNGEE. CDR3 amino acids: CASSPTPDSYEQYF. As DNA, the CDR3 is TGTGCCAGCAGCCCCACTCCGGACAGCTACGAGCAGTACTTC.

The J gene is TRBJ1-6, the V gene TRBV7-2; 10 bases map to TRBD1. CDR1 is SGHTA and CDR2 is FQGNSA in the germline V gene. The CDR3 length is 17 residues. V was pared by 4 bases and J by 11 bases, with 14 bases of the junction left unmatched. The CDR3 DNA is TGTGCCAGCAGCTATGAGACAGGGGGCGTCCGGGGTACACCCCTCCACTTT. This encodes CASSYETGGVRGTPLHF.

The DNA of the CDR3 is TGTGCCAGTAGGGGACAAATCGGGACTAGCGGAGTGTACACAGATACGCAGTATTTT. This sequence encodes CASRGQIGTSGVYTDTQYF. This chain joins TRBV19 and TRBJ2-3; the match to TRBD2 covers 11 bases. After removal of 6 bases from V and 2 bases from J, the junction contained 16 bases not matched to a gene. Germline V gene lookup returns CDR1 LNHDA and CDR2 SQIVND (reference sequence). The CDR3 spans 19 residues.

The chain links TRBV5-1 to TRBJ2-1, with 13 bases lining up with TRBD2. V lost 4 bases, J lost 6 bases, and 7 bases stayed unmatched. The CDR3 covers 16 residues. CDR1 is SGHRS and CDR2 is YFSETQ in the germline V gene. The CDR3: CASSPEGLAGSNEQFF. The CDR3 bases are TGCGCCAGCAGCCCTGAGGGACTAGCGGGGAGCAATGAGCAGTTCTTC.

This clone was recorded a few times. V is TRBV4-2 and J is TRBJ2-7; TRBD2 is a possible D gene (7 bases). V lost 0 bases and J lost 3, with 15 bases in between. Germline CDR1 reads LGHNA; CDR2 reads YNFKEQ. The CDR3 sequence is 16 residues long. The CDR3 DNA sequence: TGTGCCAGCAGCCAAGATCCGGGGGGAGGGGGCTACGAGCAGTACTTC. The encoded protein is CASSQDPGGGGYEQYF.

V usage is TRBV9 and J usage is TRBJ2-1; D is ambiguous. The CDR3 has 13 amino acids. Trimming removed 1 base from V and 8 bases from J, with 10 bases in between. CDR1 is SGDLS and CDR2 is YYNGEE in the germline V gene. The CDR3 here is CASSVTDNDEQFF. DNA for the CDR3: TGTGCCAGCAGCGTAACTGACAACGATGAGCAGTTCTTC.

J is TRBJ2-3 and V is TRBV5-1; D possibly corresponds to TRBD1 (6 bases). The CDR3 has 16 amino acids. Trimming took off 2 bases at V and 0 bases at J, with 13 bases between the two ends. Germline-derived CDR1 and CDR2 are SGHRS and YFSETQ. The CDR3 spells CASSLQGTPSTDTQYF. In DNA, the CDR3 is TGCGCCAGCAGCTTACAGGGAACGCCTAGCACAGATACGCAGTATTTT. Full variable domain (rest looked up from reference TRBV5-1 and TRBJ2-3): KAGVTQTPRYLIKTRGQQVTLSCSPISGHRSVSWYQQTPGQGLQFLFEYFSETQRNKGNFPGRFSGRQFSNSRSEMNVSTLELGDSALYLCASSLQGTPSTDTQYFGPGTRLTVL.

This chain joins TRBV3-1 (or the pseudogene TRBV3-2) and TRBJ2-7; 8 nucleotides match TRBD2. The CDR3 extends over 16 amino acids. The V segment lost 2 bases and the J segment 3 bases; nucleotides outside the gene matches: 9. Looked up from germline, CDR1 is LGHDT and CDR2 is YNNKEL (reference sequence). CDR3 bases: TGTGCCAGCAGCCAATCTAGACTAGCGTGGGGCTACGAGCAGTACTTC. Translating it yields CASSQSRLAWGYEQYF.

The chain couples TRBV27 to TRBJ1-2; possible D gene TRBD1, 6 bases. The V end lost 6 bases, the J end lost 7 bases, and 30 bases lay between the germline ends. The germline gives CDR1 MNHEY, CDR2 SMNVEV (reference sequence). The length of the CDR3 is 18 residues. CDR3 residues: CASSPSIYRVDPLFGYTF. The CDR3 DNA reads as TGTGCCAGCAGCCCCAGTATCTACAGGGTAGATCCCCTCTTTGGCTACACCTTC.

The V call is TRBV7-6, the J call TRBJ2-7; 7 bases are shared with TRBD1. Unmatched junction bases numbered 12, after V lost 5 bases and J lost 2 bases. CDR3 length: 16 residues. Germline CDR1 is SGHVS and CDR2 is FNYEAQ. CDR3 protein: CASSNPSRDRPYEQYF. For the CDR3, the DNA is TGTGCCAGCAGCAATCCTTCACGGGACAGACCCTACGAGCAGTACTTC. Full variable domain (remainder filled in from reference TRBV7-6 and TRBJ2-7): GAGVSQSPRYKVTKRGQDVALRCDPISGHVSLYWYRQALGQGPEFLTYFNYEAQQDKSGLPNDRFSAERPEGSISTLTIQRTEQRDSAMYRCASSNPSRDRPYEQYFGPGTRLTVT.

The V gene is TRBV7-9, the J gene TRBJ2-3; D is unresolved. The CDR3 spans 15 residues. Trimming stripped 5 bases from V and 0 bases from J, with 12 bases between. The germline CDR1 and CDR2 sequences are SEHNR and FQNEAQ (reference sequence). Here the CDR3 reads CASSPYLTSTDTQYF. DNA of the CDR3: TGTGCCAGCAGCCCTTATCTTACTAGCACAGATACGCAGTATTTT.

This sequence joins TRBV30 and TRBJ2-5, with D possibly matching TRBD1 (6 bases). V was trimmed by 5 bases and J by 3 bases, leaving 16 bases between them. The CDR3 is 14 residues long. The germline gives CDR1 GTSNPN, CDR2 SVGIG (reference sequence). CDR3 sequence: CAWVPQTGKETQYF. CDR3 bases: TGTGCCTGGGTTCCCCAGACAGGCAAAGAGACCCAGTACTTC. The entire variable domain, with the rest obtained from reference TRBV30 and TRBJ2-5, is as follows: SQTIHQWPATLVQPVGSPLSLECTVEGTSNPNLYWYRQAAGRGLQLLFYSVGIGQISSEVPQNLSASRPQDRQFILSSKKLLLSDSGFYLCAWVPQTGKETQYFGPGTRLLVL.

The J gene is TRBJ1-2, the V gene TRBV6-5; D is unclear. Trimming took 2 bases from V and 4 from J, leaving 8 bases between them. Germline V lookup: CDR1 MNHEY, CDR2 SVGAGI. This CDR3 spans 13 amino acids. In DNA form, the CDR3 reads TGTGCCAGCAGTTACGGGCAAGCCTATGGCTACACCTTC. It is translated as CASSYGQAYGYTF.

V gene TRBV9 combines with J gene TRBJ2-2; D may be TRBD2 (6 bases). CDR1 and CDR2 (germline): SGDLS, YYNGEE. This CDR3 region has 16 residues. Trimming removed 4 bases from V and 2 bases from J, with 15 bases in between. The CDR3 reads CASSFSGRGNTGELFF. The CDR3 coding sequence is TGTGCCAGCAGCTTCTCCGGGCGGGGAAACACCGGGGAGCTGTTTTTT. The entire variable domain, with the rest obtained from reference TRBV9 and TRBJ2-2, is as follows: DSGVTQTPKHLITATGQRVTLRCSPRSGDLSVYWYQQSLDQGLQFLIQYYNGEERAKGNILERFSAQQFPDLHSELNLSSLELGDSALYFCASSFSGRGNTGELFFGEGSRLTVL.

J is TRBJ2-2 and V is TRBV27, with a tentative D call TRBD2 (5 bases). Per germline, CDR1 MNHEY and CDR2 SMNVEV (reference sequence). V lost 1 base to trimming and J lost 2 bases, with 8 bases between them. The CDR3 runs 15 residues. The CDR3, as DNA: TGTGCCAGCAGTTTATTAGCGCCCAACACCGGGGAGCTGTTTTTT. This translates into CASSLLAPNTGELFF.

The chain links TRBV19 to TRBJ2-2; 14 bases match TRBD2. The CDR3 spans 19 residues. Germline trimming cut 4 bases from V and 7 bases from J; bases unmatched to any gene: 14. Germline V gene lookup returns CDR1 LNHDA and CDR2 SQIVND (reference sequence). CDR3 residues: CASSKRPGLAGAGSGELFF. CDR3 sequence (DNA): TGTGCCAGTAGTAAAAGACCGGGACTAGCGGGAGCTGGTAGCGGGGAGCTGTTTTTT.

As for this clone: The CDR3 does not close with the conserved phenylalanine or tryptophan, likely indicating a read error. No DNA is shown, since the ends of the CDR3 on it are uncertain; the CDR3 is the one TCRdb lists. The CDR3 is CASSPGTSGRFDL. V gene TRBV3-1 (or the pseudogene TRBV3-2) combines with J gene TRBJ2-7; the table's D call, TRBD2, was not checked against the DNA. The CDR3 has 13 amino acids, counting both end residues. The germline V gene encodes CDR1 LGHDT and CDR2 YNNKEL (reference sequence).

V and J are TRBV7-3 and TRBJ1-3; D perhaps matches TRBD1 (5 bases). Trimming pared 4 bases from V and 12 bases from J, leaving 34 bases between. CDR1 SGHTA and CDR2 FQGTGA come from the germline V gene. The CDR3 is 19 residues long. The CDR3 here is CASSYWGEGSYRFWKHIYF. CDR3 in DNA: TGTGCCAGCAGCTACTGGGGGGAAGGGTCTTATCGATTCTGGAAACACATATATTTT.

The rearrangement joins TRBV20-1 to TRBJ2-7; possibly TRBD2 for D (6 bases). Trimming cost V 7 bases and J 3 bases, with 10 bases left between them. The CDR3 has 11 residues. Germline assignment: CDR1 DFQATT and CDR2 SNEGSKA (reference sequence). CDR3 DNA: TGCAGTGTTCAAGCGGGCTACGAGCAGTACTTC. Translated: CSVQAGYEQYF.

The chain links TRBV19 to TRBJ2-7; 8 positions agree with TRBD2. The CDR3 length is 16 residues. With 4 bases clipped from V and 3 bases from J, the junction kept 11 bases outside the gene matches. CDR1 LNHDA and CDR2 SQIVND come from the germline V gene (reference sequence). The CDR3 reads CASSKGLGTSGYEQYF. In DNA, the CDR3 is TGTGCCAGTAGTAAGGGGCTGGGCACTAGCGGCTACGAGCAGTACTTC.

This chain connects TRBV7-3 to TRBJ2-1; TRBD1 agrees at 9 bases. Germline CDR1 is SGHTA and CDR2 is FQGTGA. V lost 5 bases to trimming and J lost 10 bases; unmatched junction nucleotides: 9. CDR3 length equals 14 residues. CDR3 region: CASSPGTGSREQFF. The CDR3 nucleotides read TGTGCCAGCAGCCCCGGGACAGGGTCACGAGAGCAGTTCTTC.

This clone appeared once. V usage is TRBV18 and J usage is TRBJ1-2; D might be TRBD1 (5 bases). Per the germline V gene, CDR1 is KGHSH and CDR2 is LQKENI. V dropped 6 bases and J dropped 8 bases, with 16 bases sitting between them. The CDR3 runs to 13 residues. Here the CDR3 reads CASSPDAGAGYTF. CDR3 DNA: TGTGCCAGCTCCCCAGACGCTGGGGCCGGCTACACCTTC.